This TCR beta chain was profiled in a study of blood T cell repertoires in COVID-19 (dated by TCRdb to the early 2020s). About the full investigation: The collaborator samples originated in the United States, Italy and Spain and spanned the acute and convalescent phases of COVID-19. The material from the prospective study consisted of cDNA or gDNA derived from T cells, B-cell-depleted T cells, or PBMCs. Subjects who had been exposed to COVID-19, were actively infected with it, or had recovered from it provided the deeply sampled blood TCRbeta repertoires that made up the dataset. A freely available public database, intended as a resource for researchers studying the immune response to SARS-CoV-2, is where the repertoires were released. Samples came from the ongoing ImmuneRACE study (first 160 participants) plus 1,254 subjects from 6 global collaborators. A de-identified subject ID, COVID-19 status, age in years and sex were almost always included in the sample metadata. HLA class I and class II types, where available, came from metadata supplied by the sample provider rather than from assay-based typing. General study outcomes and caveats: Clinical and demographic metadata were provided uncurated, with the amount varying by source and participant.

Note on this clone: The antigen this receptor binds is unknown. The sample holds no much larger clone one base away, and base qualities are not on file.

TCRbeta CDR3 regions were amplified from genomic DNA using the immunoSEQ Assay, a bias-controlled multiplex PCR. From the authors' description of their analysis: The number of nucleated cells in each sample was estimated from the amplification of reference gene primers within the assay. To quantify the absolute abundance of each unique TCRbeta CDR3 rearrangement, sequence reads were collapsed and filtered. For each sample, productive Simpson clonality was calculated as the square root of Simpson's diversity index across productive rearrangements. As stored in TCRdb, this immuneACCESS dataset retains in-frame rearrangements with V and J assigned. A fraction of the clones does not appear; measured against another copy, unresolved V genes explain less than half of the discrepancy, and the remainder lacks a known reason. V, J and clone size are those of that table, while D and trimming were read from the DNA. For this sample the table gives some 240,000 clones, of which around 86% were detected only once. The ten top clones hold 5.5% to 6.5% of the sample.

Samples from volunteer blood donors who had recovered from COVID-19 were contributed by a second Seattle source. The collaborating institutions used their own protocols to collect whole blood in K2EDTA tubes. For TCRbeta analysis, collaborators shipped samples in one of three forms: frozen whole blood, isolated PBMCs, or DNA extracted from either of those sample types. For CDR1 and CDR2, the germline V gene lists SGHRS and YFSETQ. From cysteine to phenylalanine, the CDR3 is 14 amino acids long. Only the CDR3 region is kept as DNA, spanning 42 bases read in frame from base 1. Deletion took 0 bases off V and 1 base off J, with a span of 4 bases between the germline ends.

The sequence is built from TRBV5-1 and TRBJ2-2, with no reliable assignment of the D segment. Sequencing used peripheral blood. The TCR sequence derives from a man aged 55 to 70 who had recovered from COVID-19. The encoded CDR3 is CASSLVQNTGELFF. The nucleotide sequence is given as TGCGCCAGCAGCTTGGTCCAGAACACCGGGGAGCTGTTTTTT.